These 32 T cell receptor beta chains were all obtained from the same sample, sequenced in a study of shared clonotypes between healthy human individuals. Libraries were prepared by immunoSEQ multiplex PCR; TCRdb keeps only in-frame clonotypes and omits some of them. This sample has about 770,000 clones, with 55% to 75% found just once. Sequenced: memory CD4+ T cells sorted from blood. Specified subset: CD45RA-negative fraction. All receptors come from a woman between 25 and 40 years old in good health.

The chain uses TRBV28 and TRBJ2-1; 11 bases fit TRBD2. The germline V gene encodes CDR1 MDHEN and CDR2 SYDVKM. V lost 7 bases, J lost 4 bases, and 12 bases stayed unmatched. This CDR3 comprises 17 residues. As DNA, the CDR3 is TGTGCCAGCACACCTATAGTTCTAGCGGGAGGATACAATGAGCAGTTCTTC. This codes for CASTPIVLAGGYNEQFF.

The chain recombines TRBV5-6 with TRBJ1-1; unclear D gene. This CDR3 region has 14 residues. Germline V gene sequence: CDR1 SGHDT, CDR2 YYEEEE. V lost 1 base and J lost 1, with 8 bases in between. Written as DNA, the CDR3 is TGTGCCAGCAGCTTGAAATCCTGGAACACTGAAGCTTTCTTT. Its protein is CASSLKSWNTEAFF. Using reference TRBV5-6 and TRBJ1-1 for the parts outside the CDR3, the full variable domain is DAGVTQSPTHLIKTRGQQVTLRCSPKSGHDTVSWYQQALGQGPQFIFQYYEEEERQRGNFPDRFSGHQFPNYSSELNVNALLLGDSALYLCASSLKSWNTEAFFGQGTRLTVV.

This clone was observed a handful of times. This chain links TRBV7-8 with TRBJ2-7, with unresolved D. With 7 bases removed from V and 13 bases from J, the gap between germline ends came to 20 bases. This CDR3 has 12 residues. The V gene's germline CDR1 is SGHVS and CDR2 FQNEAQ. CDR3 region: CASKATAPPIYF. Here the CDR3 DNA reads TGTGCCAGCAAGGCTACCGCACCTCCCATCTACTTC.

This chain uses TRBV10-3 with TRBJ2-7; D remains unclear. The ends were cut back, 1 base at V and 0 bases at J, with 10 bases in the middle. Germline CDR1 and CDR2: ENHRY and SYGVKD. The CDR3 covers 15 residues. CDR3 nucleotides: TGTGCCATCAGTGAGTTCTCCACCAGCTCCTACGAGCAGTACTTC. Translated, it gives CAISEFSTSSYEQYF.

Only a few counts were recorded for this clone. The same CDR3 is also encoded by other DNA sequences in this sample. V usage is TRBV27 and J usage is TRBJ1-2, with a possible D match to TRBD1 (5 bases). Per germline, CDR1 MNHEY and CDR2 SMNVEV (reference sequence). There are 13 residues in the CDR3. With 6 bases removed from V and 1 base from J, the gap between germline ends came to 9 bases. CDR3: CASSLQVNYGYTF. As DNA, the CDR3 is TGTGCCAGCAGCCTACAGGTTAACTATGGCTACACCTTC.

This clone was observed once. The CDR3 loop is CASSAKQGGGTDTQYF. Here the CDR3 DNA reads TGTGCCAGCAGTGCTAAACAGGGAGGGGGCACAGATACGCAGTATTTT. The chain uses TRBV6-1 and TRBJ2-3; the D gene is possibly TRBD2 (7 bases). Germline assignment: CDR1 MNHNS and CDR2 SASEGT. V gave up 4 bases and J gave up 1 base, with 15 bases separating them. The CDR3 length is 16 residues.

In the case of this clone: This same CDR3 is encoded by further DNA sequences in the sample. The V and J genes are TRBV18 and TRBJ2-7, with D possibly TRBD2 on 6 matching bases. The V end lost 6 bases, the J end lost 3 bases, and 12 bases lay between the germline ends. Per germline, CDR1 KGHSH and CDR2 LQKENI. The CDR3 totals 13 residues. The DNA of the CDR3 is TGTGCCAGCTCCCCGGGACTCGACTACGAGCAGTACTTC. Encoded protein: CASSPGLDYEQYF.

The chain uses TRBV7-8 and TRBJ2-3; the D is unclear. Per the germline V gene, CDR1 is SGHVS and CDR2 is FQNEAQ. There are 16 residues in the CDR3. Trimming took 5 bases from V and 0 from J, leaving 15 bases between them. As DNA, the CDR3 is TGTGCCAGCAGCCCCTCGTGGCCAGCTAGCACAGATACGCAGTATTTT. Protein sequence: CASSPSWPASTDTQYF.

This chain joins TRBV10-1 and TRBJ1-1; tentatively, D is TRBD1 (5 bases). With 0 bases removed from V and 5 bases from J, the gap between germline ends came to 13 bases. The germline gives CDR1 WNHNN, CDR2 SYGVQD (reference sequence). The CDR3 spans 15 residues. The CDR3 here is CASSESRGPGTEAFF. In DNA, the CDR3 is TGCGCCAGCAGTGAGTCGCGGGGACCAGGGACTGAAGCTTTCTTT.

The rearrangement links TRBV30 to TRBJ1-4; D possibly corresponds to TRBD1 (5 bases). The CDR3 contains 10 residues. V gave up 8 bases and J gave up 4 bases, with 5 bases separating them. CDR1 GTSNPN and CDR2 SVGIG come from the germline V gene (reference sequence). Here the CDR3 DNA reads TGTGCCAGGGGTAATGAAAAACTGTTTTTT. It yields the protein CARGNEKLFF.

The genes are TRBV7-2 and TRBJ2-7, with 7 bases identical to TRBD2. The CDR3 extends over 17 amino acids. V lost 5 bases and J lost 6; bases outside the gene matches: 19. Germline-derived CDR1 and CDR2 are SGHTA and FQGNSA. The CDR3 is CASSPGRGRGTPREQYF. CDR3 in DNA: TGTGCCAGCAGCCCCGGTCGCGGGAGAGGGACCCCTCGCGAGCAGTACTTC.

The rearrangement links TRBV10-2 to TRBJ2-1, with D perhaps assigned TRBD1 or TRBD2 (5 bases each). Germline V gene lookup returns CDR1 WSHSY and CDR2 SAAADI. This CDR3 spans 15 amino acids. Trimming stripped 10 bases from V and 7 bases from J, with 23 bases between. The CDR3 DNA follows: TGCGCCACCTACCCCGGGGTAGGGGCAGGGAATGAGCAGTTCTTC. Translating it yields CATYPGVGAGNEQFF.

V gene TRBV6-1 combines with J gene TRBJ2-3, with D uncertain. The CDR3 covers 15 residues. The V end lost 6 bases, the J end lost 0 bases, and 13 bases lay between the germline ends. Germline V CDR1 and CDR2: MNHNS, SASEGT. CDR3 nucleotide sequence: TGTGCCAGCAGAAGAGAGCTTACTAGCACAGATACGCAGTATTTT. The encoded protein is CASRRELTSTDTQYF.

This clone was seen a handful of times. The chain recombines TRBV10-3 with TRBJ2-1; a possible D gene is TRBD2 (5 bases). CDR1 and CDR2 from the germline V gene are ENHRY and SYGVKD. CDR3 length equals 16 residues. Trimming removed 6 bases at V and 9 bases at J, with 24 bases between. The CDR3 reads CAISQGSGTQSSEQFF. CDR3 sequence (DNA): TGTGCCATCAGCCAAGGCAGCGGTACACAATCGAGTGAGCAGTTCTTC.

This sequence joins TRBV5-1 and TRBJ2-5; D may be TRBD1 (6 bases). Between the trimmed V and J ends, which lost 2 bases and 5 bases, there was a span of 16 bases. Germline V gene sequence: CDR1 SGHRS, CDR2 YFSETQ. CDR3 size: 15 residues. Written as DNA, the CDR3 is TGCGCCAGCAGCTTAGTAGCAGGGGCGATGGAGACCCAGTACTTC. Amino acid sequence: CASSLVAGAMETQYF.

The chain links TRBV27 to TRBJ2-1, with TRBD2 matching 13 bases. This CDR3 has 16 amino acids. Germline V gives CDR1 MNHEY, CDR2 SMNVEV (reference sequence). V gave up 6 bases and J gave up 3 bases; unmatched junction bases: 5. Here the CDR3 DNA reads TGTGCCAGCAGCCAACTAGCGGGAGGGAACTACAATGAGCAGTTCTTC. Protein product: CASSQLAGGNYNEQFF.

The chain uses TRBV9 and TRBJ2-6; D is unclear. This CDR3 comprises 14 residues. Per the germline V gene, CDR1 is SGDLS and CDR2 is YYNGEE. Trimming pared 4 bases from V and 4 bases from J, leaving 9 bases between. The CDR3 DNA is TGTGCCAGCAGCCCGATTGGGGGGGCCAACGTCCTGACTTTC. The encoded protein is CASSPIGGANVLTF.

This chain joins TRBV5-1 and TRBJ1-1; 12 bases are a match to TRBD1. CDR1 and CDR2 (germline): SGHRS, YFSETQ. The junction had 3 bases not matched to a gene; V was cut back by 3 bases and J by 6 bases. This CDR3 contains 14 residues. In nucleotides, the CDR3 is TGCGCCAGCAGCTGGGGACAGGGGGCTTCTGAAGCTTTCTTT. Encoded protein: CASSWGQGASEAFF.

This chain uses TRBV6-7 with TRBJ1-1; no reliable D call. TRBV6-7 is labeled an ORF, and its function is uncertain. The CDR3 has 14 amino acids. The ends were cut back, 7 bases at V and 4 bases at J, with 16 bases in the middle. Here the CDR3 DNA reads TGTGCCAGCACCAAAATCGGGGTTCGCACTGAAGCTTTCTTT. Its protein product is CASTKIGVRTEAFF.

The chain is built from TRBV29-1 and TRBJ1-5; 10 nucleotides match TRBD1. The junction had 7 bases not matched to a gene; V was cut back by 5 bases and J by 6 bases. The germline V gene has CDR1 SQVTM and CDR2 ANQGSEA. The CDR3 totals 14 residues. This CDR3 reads CSVPGQGDIQPQHF. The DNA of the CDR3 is TGCAGCGTTCCCGGACAGGGGGACATTCAGCCCCAGCATTTT.

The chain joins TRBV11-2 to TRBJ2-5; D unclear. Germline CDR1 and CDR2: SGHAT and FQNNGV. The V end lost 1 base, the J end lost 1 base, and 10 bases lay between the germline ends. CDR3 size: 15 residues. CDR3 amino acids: CASSLGSFFQETQYF. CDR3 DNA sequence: TGTGCCAGCAGCTTAGGTAGTTTTTTCCAAGAGACCCAGTACTTC.

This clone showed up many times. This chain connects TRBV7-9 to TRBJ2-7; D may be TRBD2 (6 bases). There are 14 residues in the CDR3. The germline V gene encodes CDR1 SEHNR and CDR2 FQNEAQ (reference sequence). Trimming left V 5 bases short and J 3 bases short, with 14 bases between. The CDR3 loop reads CASSQGTGYYEQYF. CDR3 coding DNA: TGTGCCAGCAGCCAAGGGACTGGGTACTACGAGCAGTACTTC.

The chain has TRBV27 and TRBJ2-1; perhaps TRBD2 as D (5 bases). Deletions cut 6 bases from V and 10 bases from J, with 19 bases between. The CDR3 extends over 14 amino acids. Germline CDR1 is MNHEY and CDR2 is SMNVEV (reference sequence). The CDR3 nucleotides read TGTGCCAGCAGGGGTCGAGGACTGACGTCGGAGCAGTTCTTC. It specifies CASRGRGLTSEQFF.

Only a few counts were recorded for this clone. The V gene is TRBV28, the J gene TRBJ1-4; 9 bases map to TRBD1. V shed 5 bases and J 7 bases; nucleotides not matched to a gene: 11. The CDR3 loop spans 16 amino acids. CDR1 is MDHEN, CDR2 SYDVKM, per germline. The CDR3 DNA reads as TGTGCCAGCAGTCCAATCGCACAGGGGGCGGGTGAAAAACTGTTTTTT. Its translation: CASSPIAQGAGEKLFF.

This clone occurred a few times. The CDR3 is CASSPYGDSYEQYF. The DNA for the CDR3 is TGTGCCAGCAGTCCCTACGGGGACTCCTACGAGCAGTACTTC. The rearrangement uses TRBV28 and TRBJ2-7, with D possibly being TRBD2 (5 bases). From germline, CDR1 is MDHEN and CDR2 SYDVKM. The CDR3 is 14 amino acids. V lost 5 bases, J lost 0 bases, and 11 bases lay in between.

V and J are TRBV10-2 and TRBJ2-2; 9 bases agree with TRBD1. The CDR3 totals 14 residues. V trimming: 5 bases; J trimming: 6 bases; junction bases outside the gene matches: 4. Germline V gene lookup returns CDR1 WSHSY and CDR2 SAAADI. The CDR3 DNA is TGCGCCAGCAGTCAACAGGGGGCGGCCGGGGAGCTGTTTTTT. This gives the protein CASSQQGAAGELFF.

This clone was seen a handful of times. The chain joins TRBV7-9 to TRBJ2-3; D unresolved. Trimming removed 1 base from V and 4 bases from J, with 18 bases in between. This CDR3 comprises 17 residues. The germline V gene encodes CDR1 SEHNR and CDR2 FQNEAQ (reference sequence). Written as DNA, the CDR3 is TGTGCCAGCAGCTTAGTTTCCGGTGGGCCGGCCCCAGATACGCAGTATTTT. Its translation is CASSLVSGGPAPDTQYF.

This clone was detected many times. The CDR3 DNA is TGCGCCAGCTGTTCCGGGGACTGCTACGAGCAGTACTTC. Protein product: CASCSGDCYEQYF. J is TRBJ2-7 and V is TRBV5-1; tentative D call: TRBD2 (6 bases). This CDR3 region has 13 residues. CDR1 SGHRS and CDR2 YFSETQ come from the germline V gene. Trimming pared 7 bases from V and 3 bases from J, leaving 14 bases between.

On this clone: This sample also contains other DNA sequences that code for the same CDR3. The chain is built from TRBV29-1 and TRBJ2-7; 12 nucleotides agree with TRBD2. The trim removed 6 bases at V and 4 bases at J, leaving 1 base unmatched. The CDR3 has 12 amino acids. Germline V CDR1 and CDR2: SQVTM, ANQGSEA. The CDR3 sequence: CSVTSGSYEQYF. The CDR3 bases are TGCAGCGTGACTAGCGGGAGTTACGAGCAGTACTTC.

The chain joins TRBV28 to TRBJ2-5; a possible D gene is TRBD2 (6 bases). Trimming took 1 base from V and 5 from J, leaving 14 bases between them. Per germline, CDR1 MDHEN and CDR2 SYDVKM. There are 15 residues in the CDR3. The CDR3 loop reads CASSLSGSPQETQYF. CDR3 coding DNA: TGTGCCAGCAGTTTATCCGGGAGCCCCCAGGAGACCCAGTACTTC.

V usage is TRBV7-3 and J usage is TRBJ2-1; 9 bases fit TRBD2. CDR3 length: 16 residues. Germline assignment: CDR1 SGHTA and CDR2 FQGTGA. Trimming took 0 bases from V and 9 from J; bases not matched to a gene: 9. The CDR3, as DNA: TGTGCCAGCAGCTTAACGTTGGGTAGCGGGAGCACTGAGCAGTTCTTC. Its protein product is CASSLTLGSGSTEQFF.

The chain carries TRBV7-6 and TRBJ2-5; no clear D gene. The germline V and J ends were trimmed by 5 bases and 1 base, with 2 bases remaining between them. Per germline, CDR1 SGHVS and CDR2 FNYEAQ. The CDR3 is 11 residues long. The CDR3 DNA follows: TGTGCCAGCAGCATCCAAGAGACCCAGTACTTC. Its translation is CASSIQETQYF.